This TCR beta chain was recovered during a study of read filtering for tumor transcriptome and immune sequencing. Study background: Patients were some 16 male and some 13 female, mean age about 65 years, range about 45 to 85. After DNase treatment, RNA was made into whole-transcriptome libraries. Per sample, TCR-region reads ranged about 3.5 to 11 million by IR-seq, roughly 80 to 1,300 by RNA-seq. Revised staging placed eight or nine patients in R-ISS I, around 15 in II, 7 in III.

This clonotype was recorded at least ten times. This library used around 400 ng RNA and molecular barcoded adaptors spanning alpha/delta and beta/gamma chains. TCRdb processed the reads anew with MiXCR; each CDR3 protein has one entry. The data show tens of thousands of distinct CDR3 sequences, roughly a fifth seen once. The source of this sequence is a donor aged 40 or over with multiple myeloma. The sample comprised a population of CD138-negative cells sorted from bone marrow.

CDR3 nucleotide sequence: TGTGCCAGCAGTTGGCAGGGGAGGGGGACTGAAGCTTTCTTT. It translates to CASSWQGRGTEAFF. The J gene is TRBJ1-1, the V gene TRBV28; D possibly corresponds to TRBD1 (6 bases). V was pared by 4 bases and J by 5 bases, with 14 bases between. The CDR3 covers 14 residues. Germline-derived CDR1 and CDR2 are MDHEN and SYDVKM.